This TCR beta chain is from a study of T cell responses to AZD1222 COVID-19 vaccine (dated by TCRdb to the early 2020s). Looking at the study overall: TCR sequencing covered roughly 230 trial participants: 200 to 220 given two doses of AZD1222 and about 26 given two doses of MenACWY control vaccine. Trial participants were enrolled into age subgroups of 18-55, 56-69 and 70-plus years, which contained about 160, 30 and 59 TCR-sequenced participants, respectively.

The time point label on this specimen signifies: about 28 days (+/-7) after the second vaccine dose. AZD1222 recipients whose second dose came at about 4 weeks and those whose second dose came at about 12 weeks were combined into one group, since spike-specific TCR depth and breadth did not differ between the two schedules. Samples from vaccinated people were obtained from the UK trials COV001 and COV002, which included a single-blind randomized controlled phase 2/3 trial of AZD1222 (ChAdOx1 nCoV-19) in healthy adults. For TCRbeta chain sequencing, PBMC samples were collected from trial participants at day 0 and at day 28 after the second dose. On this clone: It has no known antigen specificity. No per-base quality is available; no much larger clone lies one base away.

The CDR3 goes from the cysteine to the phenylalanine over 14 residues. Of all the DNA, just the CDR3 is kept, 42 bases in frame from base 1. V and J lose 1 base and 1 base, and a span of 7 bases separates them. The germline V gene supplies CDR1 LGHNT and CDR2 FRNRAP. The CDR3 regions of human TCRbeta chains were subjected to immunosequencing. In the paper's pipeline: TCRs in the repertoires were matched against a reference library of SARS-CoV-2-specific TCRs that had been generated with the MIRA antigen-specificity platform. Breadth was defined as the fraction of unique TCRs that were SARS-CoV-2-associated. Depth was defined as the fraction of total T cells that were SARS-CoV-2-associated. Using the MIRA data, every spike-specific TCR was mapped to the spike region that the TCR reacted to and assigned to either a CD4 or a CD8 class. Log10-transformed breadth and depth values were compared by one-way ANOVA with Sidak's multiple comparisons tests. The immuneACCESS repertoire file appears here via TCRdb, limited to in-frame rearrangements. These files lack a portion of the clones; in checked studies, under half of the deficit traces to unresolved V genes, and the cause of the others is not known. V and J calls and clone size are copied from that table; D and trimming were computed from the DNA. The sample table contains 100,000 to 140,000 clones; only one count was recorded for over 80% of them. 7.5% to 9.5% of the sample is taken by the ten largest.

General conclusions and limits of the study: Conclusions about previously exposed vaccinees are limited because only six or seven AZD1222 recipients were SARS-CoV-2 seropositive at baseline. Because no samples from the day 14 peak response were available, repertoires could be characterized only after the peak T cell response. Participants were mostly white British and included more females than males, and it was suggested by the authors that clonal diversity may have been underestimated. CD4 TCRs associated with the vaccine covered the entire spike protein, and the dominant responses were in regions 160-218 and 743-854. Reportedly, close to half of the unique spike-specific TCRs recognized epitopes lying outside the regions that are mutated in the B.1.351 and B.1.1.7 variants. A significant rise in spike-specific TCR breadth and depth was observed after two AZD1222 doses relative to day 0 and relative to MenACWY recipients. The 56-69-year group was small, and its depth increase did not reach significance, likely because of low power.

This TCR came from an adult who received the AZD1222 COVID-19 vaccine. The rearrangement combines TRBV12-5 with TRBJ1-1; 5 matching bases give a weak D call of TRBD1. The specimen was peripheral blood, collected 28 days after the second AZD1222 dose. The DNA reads TGTGCTAGTGGTTTGGACGGGGCGAACACTGAAGCTTTCTTT. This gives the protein CASGLDGANTEAFF.